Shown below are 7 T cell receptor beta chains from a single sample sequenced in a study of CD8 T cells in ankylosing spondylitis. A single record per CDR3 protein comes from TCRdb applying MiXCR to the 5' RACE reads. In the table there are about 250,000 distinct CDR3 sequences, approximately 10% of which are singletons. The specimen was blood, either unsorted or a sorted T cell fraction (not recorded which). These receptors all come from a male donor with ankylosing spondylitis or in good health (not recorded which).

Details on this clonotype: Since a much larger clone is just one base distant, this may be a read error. The CDR3 coding sequence is TGCAGTGCTCCCGGGCCGACTTACTACGGGCAGTACTTC. Its translation is CSAPGPTYYGQYF. The rearrangement uses TRBV20-1 and TRBJ2-7; D gene unclear. CDR3 length: 13 amino acids. Germline-derived CDR1 and CDR2 are DFQATT and SNEGSKA (reference sequence).

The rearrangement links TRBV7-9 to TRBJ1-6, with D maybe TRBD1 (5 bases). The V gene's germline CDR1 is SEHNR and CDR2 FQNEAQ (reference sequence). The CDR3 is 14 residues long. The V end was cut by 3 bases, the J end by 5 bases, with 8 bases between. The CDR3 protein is CASSLEGDNSPLHF. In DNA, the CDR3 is TGTGCCAGCAGCTTGGAAGGGGATAATTCACCCCTCCACTTT.

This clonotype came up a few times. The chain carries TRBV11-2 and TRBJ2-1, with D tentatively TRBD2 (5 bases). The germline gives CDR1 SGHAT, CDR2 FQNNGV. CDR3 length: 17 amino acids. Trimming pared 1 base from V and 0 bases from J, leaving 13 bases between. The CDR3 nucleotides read TGTGCCAGCAGCTTAGGGCGGAGCGGCCTCTCCTACAATGAGCAGTTCTTC. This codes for CASSLGRSGLSYNEQFF.

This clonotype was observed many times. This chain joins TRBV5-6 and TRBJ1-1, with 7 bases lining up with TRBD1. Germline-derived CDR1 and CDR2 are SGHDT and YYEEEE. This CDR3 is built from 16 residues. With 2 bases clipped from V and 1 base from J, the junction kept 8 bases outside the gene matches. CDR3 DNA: TGTGCCAGCAGCTTTTACAGGGGTAGGTGGAACACTGAAGCTTTCTTT. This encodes CASSFYRGRWNTEAFF. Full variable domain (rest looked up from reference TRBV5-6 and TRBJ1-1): DAGVTQSPTHLIKTRGQQVTLRCSPKSGHDTVSWYQQALGQGPQFIFQYYEEEERQRGNFPDRFSGHQFPNYSSELNVNALLLGDSALYLCASSFYRGRWNTEAFFGQGTRLTVV.

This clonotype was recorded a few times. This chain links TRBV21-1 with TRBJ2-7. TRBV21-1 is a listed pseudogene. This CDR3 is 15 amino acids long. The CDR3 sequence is CASSTRDRASYEQYF. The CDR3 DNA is TGTGCCAGCAGCACAAGGGACAGGGCTTCGTACGAGCAGTACTTC.

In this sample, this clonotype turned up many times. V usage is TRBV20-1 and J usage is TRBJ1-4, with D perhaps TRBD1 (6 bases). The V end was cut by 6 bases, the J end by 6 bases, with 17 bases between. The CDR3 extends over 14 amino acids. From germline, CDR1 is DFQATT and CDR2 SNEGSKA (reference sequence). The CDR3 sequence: CSAQGGQMDEKLFF. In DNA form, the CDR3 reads TGCAGTGCCCAGGGTGGACAGATGGATGAAAAACTGTTTTTT.

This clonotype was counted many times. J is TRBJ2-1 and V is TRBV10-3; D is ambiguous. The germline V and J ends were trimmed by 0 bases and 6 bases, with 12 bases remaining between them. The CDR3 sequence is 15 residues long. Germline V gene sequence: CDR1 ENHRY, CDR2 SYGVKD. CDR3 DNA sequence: TGTGCCATCAGTGAGTCGATTGGAGTGTCCAATGAGCAGTTCTTC. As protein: CAISESIGVSNEQFF.